Below are 30 T cell receptor beta chains sequenced from a single sample in a study of CXCR3-negative and CXCR3-positive naive CD8 T cells. Overall study findings and caveats: CXCR3-negative naive cells had less hydrophobic TRB CDR3s than did CXCR3-positive naive cells.

Antigen specificity for these receptors is unknown. Carrying UMI labels, the TRB cDNA libraries were prepared through 5' RACE. TCRdb derives one entry per CDR3 protein from the 5' RACE reads, leaving out DNA. Found here are about 50,000 distinct CDR3 sequences; the top ten clones hold 0.56%. Sequenced: naive CXCR3+ CD8+ T cells from blood. The subset: CD45RO-CCR7+CD27+CD95- naive CD8+ T cells expressing CXCR3 (TNR3+). These receptors all stem from a human donor in good health. Some clones in this sample may be carry-over from other donors' samples.

The rearrangement uses TRBV7-9 and TRBJ1-2. Germline lookup yields CDR1 SEHNR and CDR2 FQNEAQ (reference sequence). The CDR3 runs 13 residues. The CDR3: CASSLAQAYGYTF. The complete variable domain, with remaining parts taken from reference TRBV7-9 and TRBJ1-2, reads DTGVSQNPRHKITKRGQNVTFRCDPISEHNRLYWYRQTLGQGPEFLTYFQNEAQLEKSRLLSDRFSAERPKGSFSTLEIQRTEQGDSAMYLCASSLAQAYGYTFGSGTRLTVV.

The chain uses TRBV4-3 and TRBJ1-6. The germline V gene has CDR1 LGHNA and CDR2 YSLEER. The CDR3 sequence is 18 residues long. CDR3 region: CASSQDQAETFYNSPLHF.

The rearrangement uses TRBV28 and TRBJ1-6; TCRdb selects TRBD1, and the lack of DNA leaves this call unchecked. There are 15 residues in the CDR3. The germline gives CDR1 MDHEN, CDR2 SYDVKM. CDR3 sequence: CASSPSTGMGSPLHF. The full variable domain, in which reference TRBV28 and TRBJ1-6 provide the parts outside the CDR3, is DVKVTQSSRYLVKRTGEKVFLECVQDMDHENMFWYRQDPGLGLRLIYFSYDVKMKEKGDIPEGYSVSREKKERFSLILESASTNQTSMYLCASSPSTGMGSPLHFGNGTRLTVT.

V usage is TRBV7-9 and J usage is TRBJ2-5. Germline V lookup: CDR1 SEHNR, CDR2 FQNEAQ (reference sequence). This CDR3 region has 14 residues. The CDR3 spells CASSPTERSETQYF.

This chain's CDR3 is CASSGQGAHNQPQHF. J is TRBJ1-5 and V is TRBV9; TCRdb outputs TRBD1, but without DNA this stays unchecked. Germline V gene data show CDR1 as SGDLS and CDR2 as YYNGEE. The CDR3 covers 15 residues.

V usage is TRBV15 and J usage is TRBJ1-5. CDR3 length equals 14 residues. Germline V lookup: CDR1 LNHNV, CDR2 YYDKDF (reference sequence). CDR3 in amino acids: CATSSATPAQPQHF. The entire variable domain, with the rest obtained from reference TRBV15 and TRBJ1-5, is as follows: DAMVIQNPRYQVTQFGKPVTLSCSQTLNHNVMYWYQQKSSQAPKLLFHYYDKDFNNEADTPDNFQSRRPNTSFCFLDIRSPGLGDTAMYLCATSSATPAQPQHFGDGTRLSIL.

This rearrangement joins TRBV7-2 to TRBJ2-7; no DNA is available, so the TRBD1 call from TCRdb remains unchecked. Looked up from germline, CDR1 is SGHTA and CDR2 is FQGNSA. The CDR3 has 15 amino acids. The CDR3 reads CASSFTGTGIYEQYF.

The V gene is TRBV13, the J gene TRBJ2-1; checking the TCRdb D call of TRBD2 is not possible without DNA. Germline CDR1 reads PRHDT; CDR2 reads FYEKMQ (reference sequence). The CDR3 length is 15 residues. The CDR3 loop is CASSQPTSGGNEQFF.

This chain joins TRBV7-2 and TRBJ2-1; there is no DNA to check the TCRdb D call of TRBD1. CDR3 length: 16 residues. Germline V lookup: CDR1 SGHTA, CDR2 FQGNSA. CDR3: CASSLGGVVDPGEQFF.

J is TRBJ2-1 and V is TRBV6-4. This CDR3 has 15 residues. In germline, CDR1 is MRHNA, CDR2 SNTAGT. The chain's CDR3 is CASSDWAFVNNEQFF.

The genes are TRBV12-3 or TRBV12-4 and TRBJ1-3; TCRdb designates TRBD1, a call that cannot be tested without DNA. This CDR3 has 13 residues. CDR3 sequence reads: CASKTGDGNTIYF.

The chain links TRBV7-9 to TRBJ1-2; the TCRdb call, TRBD1, lacks DNA for checking. The CDR3 consists of 15 residues. CDR1 and CDR2 from the germline V gene are SEHNR and FQNEAQ (reference sequence). The CDR3 protein is CASSFSGQANYGYTF.

The CDR3 here is CASSFPGQGSTEAFF. V usage is TRBV27 and J usage is TRBJ1-1; TCRdb's D call, TRBD1, is unchecked because there is no DNA. This CDR3 has 15 amino acids. Germline CDR1 reads MNHEY; CDR2 reads SMNVEV (reference sequence).

The chain uses TRBV7-9 and TRBJ1-1; TCRdb proposes TRBD1, but this gene call is untestable without DNA. From germline, CDR1 is SEHNR and CDR2 FQNEAQ (reference sequence). The CDR3 contains 14 residues. CDR3 loop: CASSPTDKNTEAFF.

The chain uses TRBV20-1 and TRBJ2-1; TCRdb returns TRBD2, unconfirmable since there is no DNA. Germline lookup yields CDR1 DFQATT and CDR2 SNEGSKA (reference sequence). The CDR3 is 15 amino acids. The CDR3 spells CSARDPGSPYNEQFF.

The V and J genes are TRBV24-1 and TRBJ1-5; no DNA is available, so the TRBD1 call from TCRdb remains unchecked. The CDR3 sequence is 17 residues long. Germline V gene lookup returns CDR1 KGHDR and CDR2 SFDVKD. The CDR3 sequence is CATSDSNRGPGNQPQHF.

The gene calls are TRBV4-3 and TRBJ2-1. The CDR3 runs 14 residues. Germline V gives CDR1 LGHNA, CDR2 YSLEER. The CDR3 protein is CASSQDTPTDEQFF.

The chain has TRBV19 and TRBJ1-1; as DNA is missing, the TRBD1 call by TCRdb cannot be tested. This CDR3 is built from 14 residues. Per germline, CDR1 LNHDA and CDR2 SQIVND (reference sequence). The CDR3 reads CASSTPTGNTEAFF.

The chain couples TRBV6-2 or TRBV6-3 to TRBJ2-5; TCRdb's D call, TRBD2, is unchecked because there is no DNA. CDR1 and CDR2 (germline): MNHEY, SVGEGT. This CDR3 contains 17 residues. The CDR3: CASSYLPGLAGQETQYF.

V gene TRBV4-2 combines with J gene TRBJ2-1; TCRdb gives TRBD2 as the D gene, but with no DNA this cannot be confirmed. CDR1 is LGHNA and CDR2 is YNFKEQ in the germline V gene. The CDR3 is made up of 14 amino acids. CDR3 amino acids: CASSQAAGVNEQFF.

The V gene is TRBV7-9, the J gene TRBJ2-1; the TCRdb D gene call, TRBD2, has no DNA to confirm it. The CDR3 covers 15 residues. Germline-derived CDR1 and CDR2 are SEHNR and FQNEAQ (reference sequence). The CDR3 protein is CASSNGAGDLNEQFF.

The chain is built from TRBV28 and TRBJ2-3; no DNA is available, so the TRBD2 call from TCRdb remains unchecked. The CDR3 extends over 15 amino acids. CDR1 and CDR2 from the germline V gene are MDHEN and SYDVKM. CDR3 protein: CASSFNRGGQDTQYF.

This chain links TRBV7-3 with TRBJ1-1; the TRBD1 assignment by TCRdb is unverifiable without DNA. Germline lookup yields CDR1 SGHTA and CDR2 FQGTGA. This CDR3 has 15 residues. CDR3 protein: CASSSTTGGSTEAFF. Together with reference TRBV7-3 and TRBJ1-1, the CDR3 gives the full variable domain: GAGVSQTPSNKVTEKGKYVELRCDPISGHTALYWYRQSLGQGPEFLIYFQGTGAADDSGLPNDRFFAVRPEGSVSTLKIQRTERGDSAVYLCASSSTTGGSTEAFFGQGTRLTVV.

The chain has TRBV12-3 or TRBV12-4 and TRBJ2-2; without DNA, the TCRdb call of TRBD1 cannot be checked. CDR3 length: 13 amino acids. The CDR3 region is CASSPRGPGELFF.

This clonotype shows up as medium-sized by frequency. This chain connects TRBV10-3 to TRBJ2-1; the TRBD1 assignment by TCRdb is unverifiable without DNA. Germline lookup yields CDR1 ENHRY and CDR2 SYGVKD. This CDR3 contains 16 residues. CDR3 amino acids: CAIRGMGVSSYNEQFF.

This chain connects TRBV5-5 to TRBJ2-2; TCRdb proposes TRBD1, but this gene call is untestable without DNA. The CDR3 contains 16 residues. Germline lookup yields CDR1 SGHKS and CDR2 YYEKEE (reference sequence). The chain's CDR3 is CASSLGLAGLIGELFF. Full variable domain (outside the CDR3, taken from reference TRBV5-5 and TRBJ2-2): DAGVTQSPTHLIKTRGQQVTLRCSPISGHKSVSWYQQVLGQGPQFIFQYYEKEERGRGNFPDRFSARQFPNYSSELNVNALLLGDSALYLCASSLGLAGLIGELFFGEGSRLTVL.

The V call is TRBV2, the J call TRBJ2-7. This CDR3 has 13 amino acids. The V gene's germline CDR1 is SNHLY and CDR2 FYNNEI. This chain's CDR3 is CATTPSSGYEQYF.

The chain carries TRBV27 and TRBJ1-4; TCRdb's assignment of TRBD1 cannot be checked, as there is no DNA. CDR3 size: 14 residues. CDR1 is MNHEY and CDR2 is SMNVEV in the germline V gene (reference sequence). The CDR3 loop is CASSPGQGGEKLFF.

The chain carries TRBV15 and TRBJ2-4; the TRBD1 assignment by TCRdb is unverifiable without DNA. Germline V lookup: CDR1 LNHNV, CDR2 YYDKDF (reference sequence). The CDR3 runs 17 residues. The CDR3 sequence is CATSRAGQVKAKNIQYF. Together with reference TRBV15 and TRBJ2-4, the CDR3 gives the full variable domain: DAMVIQNPRYQVTQFGKPVTLSCSQTLNHNVMYWYQQKSSQAPKLLFHYYDKDFNNEADTPDNFQSRRPNTSFCFLDIRSPGLGDTAMYLCATSRAGQVKAKNIQYFGAGTRLSVL.

The rearrangement joins TRBV6-6 to TRBJ2-3; TCRdb designates TRBD1, a call that cannot be tested without DNA. Germline V gene lookup returns CDR1 MNHNY and CDR2 SVGAGI (reference sequence). This CDR3 has 15 amino acids. CDR3 region: CASSGASGGTDTQYF.